The clone carrying this T cell receptor beta chain was counted ten times or more. The antigen remains unidentified. The read finishes 3 residues shy of the CDR3 end, and the germline J gene is used to complete it. The source of the sample is a study of T cell clonality in common variable immunodeficiency. Study observations and caveats: CVID subjects shared fewer TCRbeta clones than healthy controls did. Compared with healthy controls, CVID subjects showed increased TCRbeta clonality, mostly in about a third. Common variable immunodeficiency TCR beta sequences reportedly had fewer deletions and N-nucleotide insertions.

The germline gives CDR1 DFQATT, CDR2 SNEGSKA (reference sequence). CDR3 size: 13 residues. V lost 5 bases and J 2 bases, leaving 12 bases between the germline ends. Sequencing was performed with immunoSEQ multiplex PCR; in TCRdb, only in-frame clones are kept and a portion is missing. This sample has more than 20,000 clones, each found more than once. V usage is TRBV20-1 and J usage is TRBJ1-2; D is possibly TRBD1 (6 bases). The sequenced material came from peripheral blood mononuclear cells. This receptor was obtained from a human donor with common variable immunodeficiency. This chain's CDR3 is CSAWTASNYGYTF. Partial CDR3 DNA: TGCAGTGCTTGGACAGCCTCAAACTATGGC.